This passage covers 20 T cell receptor beta chains from one sample sequenced in a study of blood T cells in healthy people across ages. For the second PCR, which ran for roughly 6 to 12 cycles, a sample-barcoded 5' primer and a J-beta primer mix were used. Each CDR3 protein is one row after TCRdb ran MiXCR on the 5' RACE reads. Seen here are about 1,500,000 distinct CDR3 sequences, over 25% observed once, and the top ten hold about 7.7%. Input material: blood. Receptors were obtained from a woman in her twenties or thirties in good health.

The J gene is TRBJ1-5, the V gene TRBV10-3; D gene unclear. Trimming cost V 0 bases and J 2 bases, with 11 bases left between them. The length of the CDR3 is 16 residues. Germline V gene data show CDR1 as ENHRY and CDR2 as SYGVKD. The CDR3: CAISESLGFGNQPQHF. CDR3 nucleotide sequence: TGTGCCATCAGTGAGTCTCTGGGGTTCGGCAATCAGCCCCAGCATTTT.

The chain couples TRBV6-7 to TRBJ2-1; TRBD2 matches 9 bases. TRBV6-7 is assigned to the ORF class and has an uncertain function. The CDR3 sequence is 16 residues long. The trim removed 8 bases at V and 6 bases at J, leaving 14 bases unmatched. CDR3 amino acids: CASGKLAGVRTNEQFF. In DNA form, the CDR3 reads TGTGCCAGCGGCAAATTAGCGGGAGTTCGTACCAATGAGCAGTTCTTC.

The chain links TRBV20-1 to TRBJ2-5; D remains unclear. This CDR3 is 15 amino acids long. The V end was cut by 0 bases, the J end by 2 bases, with 13 bases between. Germline CDR1 is DFQATT and CDR2 is SNEGSKA (reference sequence). CDR3: CSARDQRKGQETQYF. CDR3 DNA: TGCAGTGCTAGAGATCAGAGGAAGGGACAAGAGACCCAGTACTTC.

This clonotype was seen a few times. This chain uses TRBV5-1 with TRBJ2-4; 7 bases align to TRBD1. The CDR3 contains 14 residues. Germline V gene sequence: CDR1 SGHRS, CDR2 YFSETQ. Trimming removed 2 bases from V and 6 bases from J; junction bases left unmatched: 5. The CDR3 spells CASSLGGEGNIQYF. CDR3 nucleotides: TGCGCCAGCAGCTTAGGGGGCGAGGGAAACATTCAGTACTTC.

This clonotype was counted many times. This may stem from a read error, because a much larger clone lies one nucleotide away. The chain is built from TRBV9 and TRBJ2-7; D not certain. The length of the CDR3 is 14 residues. The germline CDR1 and CDR2 sequences are SGDLS and YYNGEE. CDR3 nucleotide sequence: TGTTCCAGCAGCGCCCAGCCGAGCTCCTACGAGCAGTACTTC. Residues: CSSSAQPSSYEQYF.

Concerning this clonotype itself: This sequence may be a read error, since a much larger clone differs from it by one base. The chain has TRBV20-1 and TRBJ2-6; TRBD1 aligns across 9 bases. The CDR3 totals 18 residues. The germline V gene has CDR1 DFQATT and CDR2 SNEGSKA (reference sequence). CDR3 protein: CGAREPRTGVTGANVLTF. The CDR3 bases are TGCGGTGCTAGAGAACCCAGGACAGGGGTCACTGGGGCCAACGTCCTGACTTTC.

A note on this clonotype: One base away lies a much larger clone, so this may be a sequencing read error. This rearrangement joins TRBV6-6 to TRBJ1-2; possibly TRBD1 for D (6 bases). The CDR3 consists of 13 residues. Trimming left V 10 bases short and J 10 bases short, with 22 bases between. Germline V gives CDR1 MNHNY, CDR2 SVGAGI (reference sequence). CDR3 amino acids: CATFGGKGKDYTF. The CDR3 DNA follows: TGTGCCACTTTTGGGGGCAAAGGGAAGGACTACACCTTC.

The rearrangement uses TRBV7-9 and TRBJ2-3; 7 nucleotides line up with TRBD2. This CDR3 region has 18 residues. Trimming took 6 bases from V and 5 from J; bases not matched to a gene: 20. The germline CDR1 and CDR2 sequences are SEHNR and FQNEAQ (reference sequence). CDR3 region: CASSPSRTPGGPGDTQYF. The CDR3, as DNA: TGTGCCAGCAGTCCATCCCGAACTCCGGGGGGACCCGGAGATACGCAGTATTTT.

This sequence joins TRBV12-3 or TRBV12-4 and TRBJ2-3, with D possibly matching TRBD2 (6 bases). The CDR3 covers 17 residues. V was clipped by 6 bases and J by 3 bases, with 22 bases between them. The CDR3 bases are TGTGCCAGCAGCCCTTTTGGCGCAGGGAGGAATACAGATACGCAGTATTTT. Amino acids: CASSPFGAGRNTDTQYF.

This sequence joins TRBV29-1 and TRBJ2-7; 9 bases agree with TRBD2. This CDR3 spans 13 amino acids. V gave up 7 bases and J gave up 1 base; unmatched junction bases: 5. Germline values: CDR1 SQVTM, CDR2 ANQGSEA. CDR3: CSGRAGGSYEQYF. The CDR3 DNA sequence: TGCAGCGGAAGAGCGGGAGGATCCTACGAGCAGTACTTC.

CDR3: CASSLQGPQGYEQYF. CDR3 bases: TGTGCCAGCTCACTACAAGGGCCACAGGGTTACGAGCAGTACTTC. The V and J genes are TRBV18 and TRBJ2-7, with D possibly matching TRBD1 (6 bases). The CDR3 is 15 residues long. Germline V CDR1 and CDR2: KGHSH, LQKENI. V lost 4 bases and J lost 4, with 17 bases in between.

The rearrangement links TRBV20-1 to TRBJ1-2, with 11 bases aligning to TRBD1. From germline, CDR1 is DFQATT and CDR2 SNEGSKA (reference sequence). CDR3 length equals 13 residues. V trimming: 6 bases; J trimming: 6 bases; junction bases outside the gene matches: 6. CDR3 in amino acids: CSARDRGYDGYTF. The DNA of the CDR3 is TGCAGTGCCCGGGACAGGGGGTATGATGGCTACACCTTC.

The V call is TRBV6-5, the J call TRBJ2-1; D may be TRBD2 (5 bases). The CDR3 is 13 residues long. CDR1 and CDR2 from the germline V gene are MNHEY and SVGAGI. V gave up 9 bases and J gave up 5 bases, with 14 bases separating them. In DNA, the CDR3 is TGTGCCAGTCTCGGACTGGGTCACAATGAGCAGTTCTTC. This sequence encodes CASLGLGHNEQFF.

This clonotype came up a few times. CDR3 bases: TGTGCCAGCAGCCTATGGTCGGGGGACCGACGGGATACGCAGTATTTT. Its protein is CASSLWSGDRRDTQYF. The chain combines TRBV3-1 with TRBJ2-3; perhaps TRBD2 as D (6 bases). V gave up 4 bases and J gave up 6 bases, with 20 bases separating them. The CDR3 consists of 16 residues. Germline CDR1 LGHDT, CDR2 YNNKEL (reference sequence).

This clonotype was detected only once. A much larger clone differs by one base, so this may be a read error. The V gene is TRBV10-1, the J gene TRBJ2-5; D unresolved. The CDR3 runs 14 residues. Germline loops: CDR1 WNHNN, CDR2 SYGVQD (reference sequence). The CDR3 DNA is TGCGCCGGCAGTGAGTCGGCCGCCCAAGAGACCCAGTACTTC. Translating it yields CAGSESAAQETQYF.

This clonotype was found a few times. The gene calls are TRBV14 and TRBJ1-1; D gene ambiguous. This CDR3 spans 15 amino acids. CDR1 SGHDN and CDR2 FVKESK come from the germline V gene. Trimming left V 4 bases short and J 2 bases short, with 14 bases between. CDR3 sequence (DNA): TGTGCCAGCAGCCCCTTGGGCTCAGCTAACACTGAAGCTTTCTTT. As protein: CASSPLGSANTEAFF.

The table lists this clonotype with a few counts. V is TRBV20-1 and J is TRBJ1-2, with a weak D call TRBD1 (5 bases). Per germline, CDR1 DFQATT and CDR2 SNEGSKA (reference sequence). The CDR3 is made up of 12 amino acids. V lost 5 bases and J lost 4, with 11 bases in between. The CDR3 sequence: CSAPDKIYGYTF. The CDR3 nucleotides are TGCAGTGCTCCGGACAAAATCTATGGCTACACCTTC.

A word on this clonotype: One base away lies a much larger clone, so this may be a sequencing read error. This rearrangement joins TRBV7-9 to TRBJ1-2; maybe TRBD1 (6 bases). CDR3 size: 16 residues. The germline CDR1 and CDR2 sequences are SEHNR and FQNEAQ (reference sequence). Here the CDR3 DNA reads TGTGCCAGCAGCTTAGCCCACCTGACAGGAAACTATGACTACACCTTC. Encoded protein: CASSLAHLTGNYDYTF.

The CDR3 loop is CASSSPGWNQPQHF. In DNA, the CDR3 is TGTGCCAGCAGTTCCCCAGGGTGGAATCAGCCCCAGCATTTT. The chain carries TRBV12-3 or TRBV12-4 and TRBJ1-5, with D perhaps TRBD1 (5 bases). Deletions cut 4 bases from V and 4 bases from J, with 11 bases between. The CDR3 covers 14 residues.

This clonotype appeared a few times. The rearrangement uses TRBV5-1 and TRBJ1-2, with a tentative D call TRBD1 (5 bases). Germline CDR1 is SGHRS and CDR2 is YFSETQ. Between the trimmed V and J ends, which lost 3 bases and 7 bases, there was a span of 22 bases. The CDR3 loop spans 16 amino acids. The DNA for the CDR3 is TGCGCCAGCAGCTGGAGTCCGCGGGGGGGTCGGGCTGGCTACACCTTC. Translation gives CASSWSPRGGRAGYTF.